Each of the 27 T cell receptor beta chains below was sequenced from the same sample in a study of blood T cell repertoires in COVID-19. Assay used: immunoSEQ multiplex PCR; TCRdb lists only in-frame clones, some missing. The sample gives around 230,000 clones, roughly 80% of which show up once; around 12% is in the top ten. Sequenced: peripheral blood. These receptors came from a woman aged 60-70 years with active or convalescent COVID-19.

The V and J genes are TRBV19 and TRBJ1-5; 8 bases fit TRBD1. V dropped 5 bases and J dropped 9; count of bases not matched to a gene: 6. The CDR3 covers 13 residues. In germline, CDR1 is LNHDA, CDR2 SQIVND (reference sequence). The chain's CDR3 is CASSSGQGRPQHF. The CDR3 DNA follows: TGTGCCAGTAGTTCCGGACAGGGCCGGCCCCAGCATTTT.

The J gene is TRBJ2-3, the V gene TRBV3-1 (or the pseudogene TRBV3-2), with 8 bases matching TRBD1. The V and J ends lost 3 bases and 1 base, in that order; junction bases with no gene match: 3. Germline assignment: CDR1 LGHDT and CDR2 YNNKEL (reference sequence). CDR3 length: 15 residues. The CDR3 DNA reads as TGTGCCAGCAGCCACCACAGGGGGGGCACAGATACGCAGTATTTT. Residues: CASSHHRGGTDTQYF.

Only a few counts were recorded for this clone. The rearrangement joins TRBV27 to TRBJ1-2; the match to TRBD1 covers 8 bases. The CDR3 runs to 13 residues. Trimming at V came to 3 bases and at J to 4 bases, leaving 1 base not matched to a gene. In germline, CDR1 is MNHEY, CDR2 SMNVEV (reference sequence). Here the CDR3 reads CASSFRGPYGYTF. DNA of the CDR3: TGTGCCAGCAGTTTCAGGGGGCCCTATGGCTACACCTTC.

V gene TRBV5-6 combines with J gene TRBJ1-2; D is unresolved. Germline V gene data show CDR1 as SGHDT and CDR2 as YYEEEE. V lost 0 bases to trimming and J lost 2 bases, with 5 bases between them. The CDR3 totals 13 residues. CDR3 amino acids: CASSLGRNYGYTF. In DNA form, the CDR3 reads TGTGCCAGCAGCTTGGGCAGGAACTATGGCTACACCTTC. Combining the CDR3 with reference TRBV5-6 and TRBJ1-2 gives the whole variable domain DAGVTQSPTHLIKTRGQQVTLRCSPKSGHDTVSWYQQALGQGPQFIFQYYEEEERQRGNFPDRFSGHQFPNYSSELNVNALLLGDSALYLCASSLGRNYGYTFGSGTRLTVV.

In nucleotides, the CDR3 is TGCAGCGTTGGGACAGAGAATCAGCCCCAGCATTTT. Translating gives CSVGTENQPQHF. The chain carries TRBV29-1 and TRBJ1-5; TRBD1 is a possible D gene (6 bases). Trimming took off 4 bases at V and 4 bases at J, with 8 bases between the two ends. The CDR3 sequence is 12 residues long. Germline-derived CDR1 and CDR2 are SQVTM and ANQGSEA.

A single count supports this clone. The chain employs TRBV2 and TRBJ1-5, with D possibly matching TRBD1 (5 bases). V lost 3 bases and J 4 bases, leaving 25 bases between the germline ends. The CDR3 totals 19 residues. Germline CDR1 is SNHLY and CDR2 is FYNNEI. This chain's CDR3 is CASSDPRALGLGVNQPQHF. CDR3 nucleotide sequence: TGTGCCAGCAGTGACCCACGGGCCCTCGGTTTAGGGGTGAATCAGCCCCAGCATTTT.

This clone was observed a single time. This chain connects TRBV18 to TRBJ1-1; 7 bases align to TRBD1. The CDR3 extends over 16 amino acids. With 3 bases clipped from V and 0 bases from J, the junction kept 7 bases outside the gene matches. Germline CDR1 reads KGHSH; CDR2 reads LQKENI. As DNA, the CDR3 is TGTGCCAGCTCACCTACAAGGACAGGCATGAACACTGAAGCTTTCTTT. Translated, it gives CASSPTRTGMNTEAFF.

The V call is TRBV3-1 (or the pseudogene TRBV3-2), the J call TRBJ1-2; D possibly corresponds to TRBD1 (6 bases). The CDR3 is 17 amino acids. Trimming took 0 bases from V and 2 from J, leaving 16 bases between them. Germline CDR1 and CDR2: LGHDT and YNNKEL (reference sequence). The CDR3 DNA follows: TGTGCCAGCAGCCAAGATAGGAGAAAAGACAGGAACTATGGCTACACCTTC. As protein: CASSQDRRKDRNYGYTF.

The V and J genes are TRBV7-3 and TRBJ1-1, with D unclear. Deletions cut 3 bases from V and 3 bases from J, with 8 bases between. The CDR3 is 13 amino acids. Per the germline V gene, CDR1 is SGHTA and CDR2 is FQGTGA. The CDR3 loop reads CASSFSAYTEAFF. The CDR3 DNA reads as TGTGCCAGCAGCTTTTCTGCGTACACTGAAGCTTTCTTT.

This clone has a handful of counts. The gene calls are TRBV10-3 and TRBJ1-2, with 8 nucleotides matching TRBD1. The germline V gene encodes CDR1 ENHRY and CDR2 SYGVKD. V dropped 6 bases and J dropped 5; count of bases not matched to a gene: 11. The CDR3 spans 15 residues. CDR3 sequence: CAISAGQEPLYGYTF. CDR3 nucleotides: TGTGCCATCAGCGCGGGACAGGAGCCTTTATATGGCTACACCTTC.

The chain links TRBV6-2 or TRBV6-3 to TRBJ1-5; 8 positions match TRBD1. The CDR3 consists of 15 residues. Per the germline V gene, CDR1 is MNHEY and CDR2 is SVGEGT. The trim removed 6 bases at V and 3 bases at J, leaving 7 bases unmatched. Here the CDR3 DNA reads TGTGCCAGCAGCCCCGACAGGGGTAACAATCAGCCCCAGCATTTT. Amino acids: CASSPDRGNNQPQHF.

This chain connects TRBV3-1 (or the pseudogene TRBV3-2) to TRBJ1-2; D not resolved. Trimming cost V 5 bases and J 3 bases, with 10 bases left between them. This CDR3 has 13 amino acids. CDR1 is LGHDT and CDR2 is YNNKEL in the germline V gene (reference sequence). This chain's CDR3 is CASSERGDYGYTF. CDR3 coding DNA: TGTGCCAGCAGCGAAAGAGGTGACTATGGCTACACCTTC.

On this clone: This CDR3 is also generated by other DNA sequences in the sample. The chain carries TRBV5-1 and TRBJ2-5, with 10 bases matching TRBD1. Germline V lookup: CDR1 SGHRS, CDR2 YFSETQ. V shed 0 bases, J shed 5 bases, and the junction held 4 bases outside the gene matches. This CDR3 is 15 amino acids long. DNA for the CDR3: TGCGCCAGCAGCTTGGGACAGGGGGCAGGGGAGACCCAGTACTTC. Its translation is CASSLGQGAGETQYF.

The J gene is TRBJ1-2, the V gene TRBV6-5; 10 bases agree with TRBD1. The CDR3 is 15 residues long. Germline assignment: CDR1 MNHEY and CDR2 SVGAGI. Trimming removed 5 bases from V and 7 bases from J; junction bases left unmatched: 10. CDR3 in amino acids: CASSPSTGGAIGYTF. CDR3 bases: TGTGCCAGCAGTCCTTCGACAGGGGGCGCCATTGGCTACACCTTC.

The V call is TRBV19, the J call TRBJ1-3; D may be TRBD1 (6 bases). The germline V gene has CDR1 LNHDA and CDR2 SQIVND (reference sequence). Trimming stripped 7 bases from V and 0 bases from J, with 16 bases between. The CDR3 is 16 residues long. As DNA, the CDR3 is TGTGCCAGTATCGATTTCAGGGGTTCCTCTGGAAACACCATATATTTT. It codes for CASIDFRGSSGNTIYF.

The chain combines TRBV28 with TRBJ1-1; TRBD1 aligns across 10 bases. CDR1 and CDR2 from the germline V gene are MDHEN and SYDVKM. This CDR3 is 14 amino acids long. V trimming: 6 bases; J trimming: 6 bases; junction bases outside the gene matches: 7. The CDR3, as DNA: TGTGCCAGCAGGGGGGACAGGGGACCTCCTGAAGCTTTCTTT. Translation: CASRGDRGPPEAFF.

The chain joins TRBV23-1 to TRBJ2-7; tentatively, D is TRBD2 (5 bases). TRBV23-1 has ORF status, its function being uncertain. CDR3 size: 12 residues. V was pared by 8 bases and J by 3 bases, with 11 bases between. Here the CDR3 reads CASPGGGYEQYF. In nucleotides, the CDR3 is TGCGCCAGCCCTGGAGGAGGCTACGAGCAGTACTTC.

V gene TRBV10-3 combines with J gene TRBJ2-3; perhaps TRBD2 as D (6 bases). Germline lookup yields CDR1 ENHRY and CDR2 SYGVKD. The V end was cut by 4 bases, the J end by 2 bases, with 16 bases between. The CDR3 loop spans 16 amino acids. CDR3 bases: TGTGCCATCAGTGGAACTTTGGAGGGGAACACAGATACGCAGTATTTT. Translated, it gives CAISGTLEGNTDTQYF.

The chain couples TRBV27 to TRBJ2-7; TRBD1 agrees at 8 bases. Germline trimming cut 7 bases from V and 5 bases from J; bases unmatched to any gene: 13. The CDR3 runs 15 residues. Germline V CDR1 and CDR2: MNHEY, SMNVEV (reference sequence). In nucleotides, the CDR3 is TGTGCCAGCATGGTAGGGCCAGGGGGCTGGCACGAGCAGTACTTC. Its translation is CASMVGPGGWHEQYF.

This chain links TRBV10-3 with TRBJ1-2; D is possibly TRBD1 (6 bases). The CDR3 length is 14 residues. V was clipped by 7 bases and J by 5 bases, with 17 bases between them. Per the germline V gene, CDR1 is ENHRY and CDR2 is SYGVKD. The CDR3 reads CAINRPGDAYGYTF. CDR3 DNA: TGTGCCATCAACCGCCCAGGGGATGCTTATGGCTACACCTTC.

The J gene is TRBJ2-1, the V gene TRBV7-2; TRBD2 matches 8 bases. The V segment lost 5 bases and the J segment 2 bases; nucleotides outside the gene matches: 5. Germline lookup yields CDR1 SGHTA and CDR2 FQGNSA. The CDR3 is 15 amino acids. The CDR3 nucleotides are TGTGCCAGCAGCGCCTACGGGGGGGCCTACAATGAGCAGTTCTTC. This encodes CASSAYGGAYNEQFF.

This clone was observed once. The chain uses TRBV5-1 and TRBJ2-2; TRBD1 aligns across 7 bases. The germline V gene encodes CDR1 SGHRS and CDR2 YFSETQ. The CDR3 loop spans 13 amino acids. After removal of 4 bases from V and 5 bases from J, the junction contained 2 bases not matched to a gene. The CDR3 region is CASSQQGTGELFF. In DNA form, the CDR3 reads TGCGCCAGCAGCCAACAGGGGACCGGGGAGCTGTTTTTT.

The gene calls are TRBV3-1 (or the pseudogene TRBV3-2) and TRBJ1-1; 9 bases line up with TRBD1. This CDR3 region has 15 residues. After removal of 1 base from V and 3 bases from J, the junction contained 3 bases not matched to a gene. Germline V gene data show CDR1 as LGHDT and CDR2 as YNNKEL (reference sequence). The CDR3 region is CASSQGWTGDTEAFF. The CDR3 region has the DNA TGTGCCAGCAGCCAAGGTTGGACAGGGGACACTGAAGCTTTCTTT.

This clone has only a few counts. The junction and the germline gene differ at one end; a read error may be behind it. The genes are TRBV5-1 and TRBJ1-6; D is perhaps TRBD1 (6 bases). From germline, CDR1 is SGHRS and CDR2 YFSETQ. This CDR3 has 18 residues. The CDR3 bases are TGCGCCAGCAGCTTGGAATATGGGTTACAGGGATATACTTCACCCCTCCACTTT. Encoded protein: CASSLEYGLQGYTSPLHF.

CDR3 in DNA: TGCGCCAGCAGCTTGTTCACGGGGAGCAATCAGCCCCAGCATTTT. Protein sequence: CASSLFTGSNQPQHF. This sequence joins TRBV5-1 and TRBJ1-5; D uncertain. Trimming removed 1 base at V and 1 base at J, with 9 bases between. The CDR3 runs to 15 residues. Per the germline V gene, CDR1 is SGHRS and CDR2 is YFSETQ.

The chain carries TRBV30 and TRBJ1-5; D is perhaps TRBD1 (6 bases). Trimming removed 0 bases from V and 8 bases from J, with 17 bases in between. Germline loops: CDR1 GTSNPN, CDR2 SVGIG (reference sequence). CDR3 size: 15 residues. This chain's CDR3 is CAWSVSNRDIKPQHF. The CDR3 nucleotides are TGTGCCTGGAGTGTATCAAACAGGGATATCAAGCCCCAGCATTTT.

The chain uses TRBV6-5 and TRBJ2-7; D is possibly TRBD1 (6 bases). The CDR3 has 13 residues. V gave up 2 bases and J gave up 4 bases, with 9 bases separating them. Per the germline V gene, CDR1 is MNHEY and CDR2 is SVGAGI. The CDR3 loop is CASSYRTEYEQYF. CDR3 DNA: TGTGCCAGCAGTTACAGGACAGAGTACGAGCAGTACTTC.